This TCR beta chain was sequenced in a study of blood T cell repertoires in COVID-19. Across the study: Acute and convalescent COVID-19 samples came from the United States, Italy and Spain.

Sequencing was performed with immunoSEQ multiplex PCR; in TCRdb, only in-frame clones are kept and a portion is missing. Of some 400,000 clones in the sample, 91% were seen once. The V gene's germline CDR1 is SGDLS and CDR2 YYNGEE. V was clipped by 3 bases and J by 7 bases; unmatched bases: 5. The CDR3 runs 15 residues. A PCR-confirmed or clinician-diagnosed COVID-19 case had contacted exposed participants within 2 weeks of entry. Input material: PBMCs or T cells enriched from blood (not recorded which). The V call is TRBV9, the J call TRBJ1-4; 11 positions match TRBD1. This sequence was found in a woman in her thirties or forties who had been exposed to COVID-19. The CDR3 DNA follows: TGTGCCAGCAGCGCCCGGGACAGGGGGGGTGAAAAACTGTTTTTT. Its translation: CASSARDRGGEKLFF.